In this sample, the clone carrying this T cell receptor beta chain turned up once. The data are from a study of cytomegalovirus exposure and HLA in healthy donors. 13 Jbeta primers and 60 Vbeta primers were used for the PCR. Sequenced by immunoSEQ multiplex PCR; TCRdb stores in-frame clones only, minus some. This table has under 200,000 clones, about 88% appearing once. Sequenced input: PBMCs. The clonotype comes from a woman in her twenties or thirties in good health and CMV-seronegative.

CDR3: CASSNSGTGAYNEQFF. CDR3 nucleotides: TGTGCCAGCAGCAATTCAGGGACAGGGGCCTACAATGAGCAGTTCTTC. The rearrangement links TRBV21-1 to TRBJ2-1; the table's D gene call, TRBD1, was not cross checked with the DNA. TRBV21-1 is classified as a pseudogene. This CDR3 comprises 16 residues.